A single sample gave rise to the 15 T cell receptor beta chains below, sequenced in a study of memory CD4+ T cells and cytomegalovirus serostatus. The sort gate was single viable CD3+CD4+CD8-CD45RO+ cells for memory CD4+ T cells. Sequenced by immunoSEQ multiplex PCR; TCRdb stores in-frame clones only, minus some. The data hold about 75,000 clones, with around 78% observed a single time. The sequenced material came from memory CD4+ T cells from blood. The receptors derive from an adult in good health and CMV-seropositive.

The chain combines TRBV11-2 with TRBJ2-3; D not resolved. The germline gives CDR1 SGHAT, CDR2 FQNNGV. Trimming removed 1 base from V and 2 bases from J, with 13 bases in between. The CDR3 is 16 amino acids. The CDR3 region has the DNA TGTGCCAGCAGCTTAGGAGGCTCTCGTGTCACAGATACGCAGTATTTT. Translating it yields CASSLGGSRVTDTQYF.

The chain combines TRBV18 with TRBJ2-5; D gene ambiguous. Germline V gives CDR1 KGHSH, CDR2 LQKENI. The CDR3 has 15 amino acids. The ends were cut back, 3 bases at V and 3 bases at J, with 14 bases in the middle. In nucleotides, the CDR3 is TGTGCCAGCTCACCGCCTGGGCTTCGCGAAGAGACCCAGTACTTC. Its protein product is CASSPPGLREETQYF.

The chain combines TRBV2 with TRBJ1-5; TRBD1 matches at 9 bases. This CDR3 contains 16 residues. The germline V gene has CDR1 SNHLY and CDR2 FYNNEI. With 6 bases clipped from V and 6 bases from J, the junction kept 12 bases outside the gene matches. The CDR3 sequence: CASSLTLQGAGQPQHF. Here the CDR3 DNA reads TGTGCCAGCAGCTTAACTTTACAGGGGGCTGGTCAGCCCCAGCATTTT.

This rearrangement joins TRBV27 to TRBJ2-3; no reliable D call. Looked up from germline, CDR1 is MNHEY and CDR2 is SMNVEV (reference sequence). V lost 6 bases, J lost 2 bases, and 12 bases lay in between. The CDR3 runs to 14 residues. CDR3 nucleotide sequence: TGTGCCAGCAGGCGGCAGCTGCACACAGATACGCAGTATTTT. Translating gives CASRRQLHTDTQYF.

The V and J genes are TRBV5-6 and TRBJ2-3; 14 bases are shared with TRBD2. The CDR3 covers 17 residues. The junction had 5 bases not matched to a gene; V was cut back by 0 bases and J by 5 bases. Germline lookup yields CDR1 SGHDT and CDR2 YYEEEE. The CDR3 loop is CASSLARLAGGLDTQYF. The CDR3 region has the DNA TGTGCCAGCAGCTTGGCCCGACTAGCGGGAGGGCTAGATACGCAGTATTTT.

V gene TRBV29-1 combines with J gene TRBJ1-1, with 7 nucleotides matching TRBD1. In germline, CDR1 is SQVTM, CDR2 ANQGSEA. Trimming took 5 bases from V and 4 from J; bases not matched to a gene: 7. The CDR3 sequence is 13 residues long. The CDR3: CSVHRGLGTEAFF. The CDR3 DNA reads TGCAGCGTTCACAGGGGCCTGGGCACTGAAGCTTTCTTT. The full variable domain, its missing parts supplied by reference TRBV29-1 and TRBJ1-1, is SAVISQKPSRDICQRGTSLTIQCQVDSQVTMMFWYRQQPGQSLTLIATANQGSEATYESGFVIDKFPISRPNLTFSTLTVSNMSPEDSSIYLCSVHRGLGTEAFFGQGTRLTVV.

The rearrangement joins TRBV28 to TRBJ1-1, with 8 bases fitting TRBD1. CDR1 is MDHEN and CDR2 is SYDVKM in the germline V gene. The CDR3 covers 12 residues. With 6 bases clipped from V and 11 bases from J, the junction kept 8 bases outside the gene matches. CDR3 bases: TGTGCCAGCAGCCGGACAGGGAGTATGGCTTTCTTT. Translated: CASSRTGSMAFF.

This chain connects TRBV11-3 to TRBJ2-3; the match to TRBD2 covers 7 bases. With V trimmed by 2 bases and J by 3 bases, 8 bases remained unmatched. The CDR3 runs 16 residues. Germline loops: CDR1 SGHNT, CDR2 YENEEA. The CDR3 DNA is TGTGCCAGCAGCTTACGCGGCGGGAGTCCAACAGATACGCAGTATTTT. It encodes CASSLRGGSPTDTQYF. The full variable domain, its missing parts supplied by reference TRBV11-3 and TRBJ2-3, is EAGVVQSPRYKIIEKKQPVAFWCNPISGHNTLYWYLQNLGQGPELLIRYENEEAVDDSQLPKDRFSAERLKGVDSTLKIQPAELGDSAVYLCASSLRGGSPTDTQYFGPGTRLTVL.

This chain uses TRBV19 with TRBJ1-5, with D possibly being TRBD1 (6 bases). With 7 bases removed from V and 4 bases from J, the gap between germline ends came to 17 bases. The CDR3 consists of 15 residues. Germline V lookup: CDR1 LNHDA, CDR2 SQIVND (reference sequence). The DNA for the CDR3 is TGTGCCAGTACCGCGACCGGGACACTAAATCAGCCCCAGCATTTT. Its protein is CASTATGTLNQPQHF.

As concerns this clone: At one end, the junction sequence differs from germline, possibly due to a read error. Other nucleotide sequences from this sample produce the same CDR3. The CDR3 DNA is TGTGCCAGCAGTCCAGGTGGGGGCTATGGTTACACCTTC. Its translation: CASSPGGGYGYTF. This chain links TRBV6-5 with TRBJ1-2; tentatively, D is TRBD1 (6 bases). Germline CDR1 MNHEY, CDR2 SVGAGI. The CDR3 contains 13 residues.

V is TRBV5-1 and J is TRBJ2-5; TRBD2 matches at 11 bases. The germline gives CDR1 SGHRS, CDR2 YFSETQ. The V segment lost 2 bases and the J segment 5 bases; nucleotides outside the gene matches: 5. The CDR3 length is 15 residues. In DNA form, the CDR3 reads TGCGCCAGCAGCTTTAGCGGGGGGGCCCGGGAGACCCAGTACTTC. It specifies CASSFSGGARETQYF.

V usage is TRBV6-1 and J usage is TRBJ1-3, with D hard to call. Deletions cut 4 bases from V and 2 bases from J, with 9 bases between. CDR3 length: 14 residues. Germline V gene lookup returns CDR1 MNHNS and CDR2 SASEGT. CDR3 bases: TGTGCCAGCAGTGGTTATTTCGCTGGAAACACCATATATTTT. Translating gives CASSGYFAGNTIYF.

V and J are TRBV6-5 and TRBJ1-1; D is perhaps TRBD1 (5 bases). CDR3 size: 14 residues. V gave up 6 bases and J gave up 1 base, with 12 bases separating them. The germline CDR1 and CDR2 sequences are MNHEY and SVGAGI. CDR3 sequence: CASSLREGNTEAFF. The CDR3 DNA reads TGTGCCAGCAGCCTCAGGGAGGGGAACACTGAAGCTTTCTTT.

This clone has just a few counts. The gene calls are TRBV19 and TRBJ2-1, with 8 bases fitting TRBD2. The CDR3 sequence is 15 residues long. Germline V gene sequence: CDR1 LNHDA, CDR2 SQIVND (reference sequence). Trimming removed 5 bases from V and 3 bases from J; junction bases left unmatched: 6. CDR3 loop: CASSSSLAGYNEQFF. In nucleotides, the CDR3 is TGTGCCAGTAGTTCCTCGCTAGCGGGCTACAATGAGCAGTTCTTC.

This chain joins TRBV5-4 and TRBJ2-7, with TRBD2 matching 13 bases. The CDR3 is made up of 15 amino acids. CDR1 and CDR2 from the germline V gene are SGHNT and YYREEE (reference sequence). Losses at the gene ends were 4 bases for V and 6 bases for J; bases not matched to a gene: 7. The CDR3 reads CASSTGTSGIVEQYV. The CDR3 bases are TGTGCCAGCAGCACCGGGACTAGCGGGATTGTCGAGCAGTACGTC.